This T cell receptor (beta chain) was documented in a study of T-cell memory formation after mild COVID-19. From the 5' RACE reads, TCRdb called clonotypes with MiXCR, one entry per CDR3 protein. This sample has 150,000 to 200,000 distinct CDR3 sequences; about a fifth occur once, and the top ten carry roughly 23%. This clonotype was detected only a few times. Its antigen remains unidentified. Study-wide results and caveats: Clones that got smaller from day 15 to 85 had even CD4/CD8, while clones growing later tipped toward CD4+. Contracting CD4+ clones lay largely in CM and EM, with CD8+ ones residing in EMRA. Pre-infection memory carried some responding clones, suggesting that cross-reactive memory joined.

Trimming left V 1 base short and J 0 bases short, with 10 bases between. This CDR3 comprises 15 residues. Per the germline V gene, CDR1 is DFQATT and CDR2 is SNEGSKA (reference sequence). V and J are TRBV20-1 and TRBJ2-1; D perhaps matches TRBD1 (5 bases). Sequencing used PBMCs or a T cell subset sorted from them (not recorded which). The source is an adult woman who had mild COVID-19 (a few samples of this study predate the infection). Cell type and time point are not known. The CDR3 DNA follows: TGCAGTGCTAGAGGACTCAGGGCCTCCTACAATGAGCAGTTCTTC. Protein sequence: CSARGLRASYNEQFF.